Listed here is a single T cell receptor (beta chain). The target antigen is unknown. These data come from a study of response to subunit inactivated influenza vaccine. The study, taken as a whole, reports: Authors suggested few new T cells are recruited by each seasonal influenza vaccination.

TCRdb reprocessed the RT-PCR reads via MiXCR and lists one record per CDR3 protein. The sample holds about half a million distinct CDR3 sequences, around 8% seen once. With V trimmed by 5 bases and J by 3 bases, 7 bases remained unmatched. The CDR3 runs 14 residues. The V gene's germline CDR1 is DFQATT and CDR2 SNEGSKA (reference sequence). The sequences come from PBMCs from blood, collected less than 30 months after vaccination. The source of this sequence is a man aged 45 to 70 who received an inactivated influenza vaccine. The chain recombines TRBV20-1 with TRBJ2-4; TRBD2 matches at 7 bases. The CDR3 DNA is TGCAGTGCTCCGACTAGCTCGGTCAAAAACATTCAGTACTTC. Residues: CSAPTSSVKNIQYF.